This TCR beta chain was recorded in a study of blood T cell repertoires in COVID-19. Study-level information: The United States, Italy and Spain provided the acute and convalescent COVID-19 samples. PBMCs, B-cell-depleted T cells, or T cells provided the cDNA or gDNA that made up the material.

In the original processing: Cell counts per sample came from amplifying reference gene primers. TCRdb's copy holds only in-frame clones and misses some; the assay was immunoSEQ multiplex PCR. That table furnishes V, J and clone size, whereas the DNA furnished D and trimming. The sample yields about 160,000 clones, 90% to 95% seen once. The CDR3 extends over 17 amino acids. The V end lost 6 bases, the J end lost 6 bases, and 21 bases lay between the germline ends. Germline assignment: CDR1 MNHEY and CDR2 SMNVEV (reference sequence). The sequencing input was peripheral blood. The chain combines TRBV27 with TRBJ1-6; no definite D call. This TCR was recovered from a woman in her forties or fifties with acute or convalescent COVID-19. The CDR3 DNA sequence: TGTGCCAGCAGCAAGGCTGCCAGGCAGACCGCTAATTCACCCCTCCACTTT. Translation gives CASSKAARQTANSPLHF.